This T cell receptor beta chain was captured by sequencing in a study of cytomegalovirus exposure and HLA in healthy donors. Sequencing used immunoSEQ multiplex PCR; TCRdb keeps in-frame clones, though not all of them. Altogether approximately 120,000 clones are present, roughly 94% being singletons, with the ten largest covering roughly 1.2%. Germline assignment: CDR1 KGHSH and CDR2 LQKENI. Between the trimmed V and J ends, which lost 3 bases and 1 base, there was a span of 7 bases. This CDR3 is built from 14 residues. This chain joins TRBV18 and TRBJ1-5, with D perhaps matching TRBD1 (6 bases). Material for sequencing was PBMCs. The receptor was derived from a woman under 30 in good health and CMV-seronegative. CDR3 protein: CASSPGQSNQPQHF. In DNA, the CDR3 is TGTGCCAGCTCACCCGGACAGAGCAATCAGCCCCAGCATTTT.